The 23 T cell receptor beta chains given below trace back to one sample, sequenced in a study of lymphopenia after photon versus proton radiotherapy. Sequencing was performed with immunoSEQ multiplex PCR; in TCRdb, only in-frame clones are kept and a portion is missing. The data hold 35,000 to 45,000 clones, with around 86% observed a single time. This sample comprised peripheral blood, obtained from a patient treated with proton-based radiotherapy. The source is a woman between 65 and 79 years old with pancreatic cancer.

The chain carries TRBV18 and TRBJ1-4; 7 bases fit TRBD1. There are 13 residues in the CDR3. Per germline, CDR1 KGHSH and CDR2 LQKENI. Losses at the gene ends were 6 bases for V and 7 bases for J; bases not matched to a gene: 5. The CDR3 protein is CASSGTESEKLFF. CDR3 bases: TGTGCCAGCTCTGGGACAGAGAGTGAAAAACTGTTTTTT.

This clone was detected a few times. The rearrangement uses TRBV19 and TRBJ1-2; 9 bases align to TRBD1. Trimming cost V 6 bases and J 8 bases; bases outside gene matches: 7. The germline gives CDR1 LNHDA, CDR2 SQIVND (reference sequence). The CDR3 runs 13 residues. Here the CDR3 reads CASRTGQGKGYTF. CDR3 nucleotides: TGTGCCAGTAGGACCGGACAGGGGAAAGGCTACACCTTC.

V gene TRBV7-3 combines with J gene TRBJ2-1, with D perhaps TRBD2 (6 bases). CDR3 size: 14 residues. CDR1 and CDR2 from the germline V gene are SGHTA and FQGTGA. Trimming took off 0 bases at V and 10 bases at J, with 13 bases between the two ends. The CDR3 spells CASSLTPRLDEQFF. CDR3 sequence (DNA): TGTGCCAGCAGCTTAACGCCCCGACTAGACGAGCAGTTCTTC.

The V gene is TRBV30, the J gene TRBJ2-7; 8 positions match TRBD2. The trim removed 3 bases at V and 4 bases at J, leaving 5 bases unmatched. The CDR3 has 13 residues. Per germline, CDR1 GTSNPN and CDR2 SVGIG (reference sequence). The CDR3 is CAWRLAGRYEQYF. The CDR3 DNA follows: TGTGCCTGGAGGCTAGCGGGCCGATACGAGCAGTACTTC. Full variable domain (rest looked up from reference TRBV30 and TRBJ2-7): SQTIHQWPATLVQPVGSPLSLECTVEGTSNPNLYWYRQAAGRGLQLLFYSVGIGQISSEVPQNLSASRPQDRQFILSSKKLLLSDSGFYLCAWRLAGRYEQYFGPGTRLTVT.

This clone was picked up a small number of times. In nucleotides, the CDR3 is TGTGCCAGCTCACCATTGGCTGGGGAGCAGTTCTTC. Translated: CASSPLAGEQFF. The V call is TRBV18, the J call TRBJ2-1, with unresolved D. Germline V gene lookup returns CDR1 KGHSH and CDR2 LQKENI. The CDR3 extends over 12 amino acids. The V gene lost 2 bases and the J gene lost 10 bases, with 9 bases spanning the gap.

The rearrangement joins TRBV18 to TRBJ2-5, with 11 bases aligning to TRBD2. There are 16 residues in the CDR3. V shed 3 bases, J shed 3 bases, and the junction held 6 bases outside the gene matches. Germline lookup yields CDR1 KGHSH and CDR2 LQKENI. The CDR3 nucleotides read TGTGCCAGCTCACCCCTTGGGACTAGCGGAAAAGAGACCCAGTACTTC. Amino acid sequence: CASSPLGTSGKETQYF.

This clone was seen only a few times. The chain combines TRBV30 with TRBJ1-3; D is ambiguous. The CDR3 totals 11 residues. V gave up 0 bases and J gave up 11 bases, with 8 bases separating them. CDR1 GTSNPN and CDR2 SVGIG come from the germline V gene (reference sequence). As DNA, the CDR3 is TGTGCCTGGAGTGTATCCGAACCCATATATTTT. It is translated as CAWSVSEPIYF.

This chain links TRBV30 with TRBJ1-5; D unclear. The germline V gene encodes CDR1 GTSNPN and CDR2 SVGIG (reference sequence). The CDR3 contains 13 residues. With 4 bases removed from V and 3 bases from J, the gap between germline ends came to 10 bases. CDR3: CAWTSGLNQPQHF. The CDR3 region has the DNA TGTGCCTGGACCAGTGGGCTCAATCAGCCCCAGCATTTT.

Notes on this clone: The sample contains more than one DNA sequence encoding this CDR3. The V gene is TRBV7-6, the J gene TRBJ2-1; 8 bases match TRBD2. Germline V gene lookup returns CDR1 SGHVS and CDR2 FNYEAQ. There are 15 residues in the CDR3. The V segment lost 2 bases and the J segment 5 bases; nucleotides outside the gene matches: 5. The CDR3 nucleotides read TGTGCCAGCAGCTTAACGGGAGGGCCTGACAATGAGCAGTTCTTC. Translating gives CASSLTGGPDNEQFF.

This chain uses TRBV27 with TRBJ2-7; 8 bases align to TRBD2. V shed 3 bases and J 4 bases; nucleotides not matched to a gene: 11. Germline lookup yields CDR1 MNHEY and CDR2 SMNVEV (reference sequence). The CDR3 runs 16 residues. The CDR3 reads CASSLTIAGPIYEQYF. The CDR3 bases are TGTGCCAGCAGTTTGACCATAGCGGGGCCGATTTACGAGCAGTACTTC.

This sequence joins TRBV4-1 and TRBJ2-2; 8 bases align to TRBD2. Germline lookup yields CDR1 MGHRA and CDR2 YSYEKL. The J segment lost 5 bases and the V segment lost 0 bases, leaving 8 bases of the junction unmatched. The length of the CDR3 is 17 residues. CDR3 in amino acids: CASSQDPSGSQTGELFF. In DNA, the CDR3 is TGCGCCAGCAGCCAAGATCCCAGCGGGAGCCAGACCGGGGAGCTGTTTTTT.

The V gene is TRBV11-3, the J gene TRBJ2-7; D remains unclear. Germline-derived CDR1 and CDR2 are SGHNT and YENEEA. V lost 4 bases and J 2 bases, leaving 12 bases between the germline ends. The CDR3 consists of 14 residues. The CDR3, as DNA: TGTGCCAGCAGCTCACCTCGTAGGGCCTACGAGCAGTACTTC. Amino acids: CASSSPRRAYEQYF.

V and J are TRBV9 and TRBJ2-5; possible D gene TRBD2, 6 bases. Germline assignment: CDR1 SGDLS and CDR2 YYNGEE. This CDR3 has 13 residues. V lost 0 bases, J lost 7 bases, and 10 bases lay in between. Here the CDR3 reads CASSVGGMATQYF. CDR3 sequence (DNA): TGTGCCAGCAGCGTAGGCGGGATGGCGACCCAGTACTTC.

V gene TRBV11-3 combines with J gene TRBJ2-1, with a possible D match to TRBD1 (6 bases). Germline assignment: CDR1 SGHNT and CDR2 YENEEA. V dropped 0 bases and J dropped 5 bases, with 11 bases sitting between them. The length of the CDR3 is 15 residues. The CDR3 nucleotides read TGTGCCAGCAGCTTAGACTCGAGGGGGAACAATGAGCAGTTCTTC. This sequence encodes CASSLDSRGNNEQFF.

This clone appeared a few times. The chain recombines TRBV6-5 with TRBJ2-1; tentatively, D is TRBD2 (5 bases). The CDR3 totals 12 residues. The germline CDR1 and CDR2 sequences are MNHEY and SVGAGI. V was cut by 5 bases and J by 6 bases, with 8 bases left in between. The CDR3 nucleotides read TGTGCCAGCAGTGCGAGGGTCAATGAGCAGTTCTTC. This translates into CASSARVNEQFF.

About this clone: Other DNA sequences of this sample code for an identical CDR3. The chain recombines TRBV29-1 with TRBJ1-2; D gene uncertain. The CDR3 is 14 residues long. Germline V gene data show CDR1 as SQVTM and CDR2 as ANQGSEA. Trimming took off 4 bases at V and 1 base at J, with 13 bases between the two ends. CDR3 in DNA: TGCAGCGTTGGAGATCGGCTTGTTAACTATGGCTACACCTTC. The encoded protein is CSVGDRLVNYGYTF.

The chain combines TRBV29-1 with TRBJ2-5; 8 bases fit TRBD1. The CDR3 contains 13 residues. J gave up 5 bases and V 6 bases, and 8 bases lay outside the gene matches. CDR1 and CDR2 from the germline V gene are SQVTM and ANQGSEA. Written as DNA, the CDR3 is TGCAGCGTGGACAGGGTATTGGGTGAGACCCAGTACTTC. It codes for CSVDRVLGETQYF.

The chain couples TRBV25-1 to TRBJ1-2, with TRBD1 identical over 7 bases. CDR3 length equals 15 residues. Germline-derived CDR1 and CDR2 are MGHDK and SYGVNS. J was trimmed by 7 bases and V by 1 base; bases with no gene match: 9. CDR3 sequence: CASSESGRGGSGYTF. CDR3 coding DNA: TGTGCCAGCAGTGAATCGGGCAGGGGGGGAAGTGGCTACACCTTC.

The chain employs TRBV7-6 and TRBJ2-5; 9 nucleotides line up with TRBD2. Trimming cost V 5 bases and J 4 bases; bases outside gene matches: 17. From germline, CDR1 is SGHVS and CDR2 FNYEAQ. There are 18 residues in the CDR3. The CDR3 protein is CASSPGGFSGSSSETQYF. CDR3 in DNA: TGTGCCAGCAGCCCGGGGGGTTTTAGCGGGAGTAGCTCAGAGACCCAGTACTTC. Variable domain in full (rest from reference TRBV7-6 and TRBJ2-5): GAGVSQSPRYKVTKRGQDVALRCDPISGHVSLYWYRQALGQGPEFLTYFNYEAQQDKSGLPNDRFSAERPEGSISTLTIQRTEQRDSAMYRCASSPGGFSGSSSETQYFGPGTRLLVL.

This clone was counted a few times. The chain uses TRBV28 and TRBJ2-2, with 8 bases identical to TRBD2. The CDR3 loop spans 16 amino acids. Trimming cost V 7 bases and J 1 base; bases outside gene matches: 8. CDR1 is MDHEN, CDR2 SYDVKM, per germline. The CDR3 nucleotides are TGTGCCAGCACTATTTTAGCGGGACTGAACACCGGGGAGCTGTTTTTT. It is translated as CASTILAGLNTGELFF.

J is TRBJ1-2 and V is TRBV27; 11 bases fit TRBD1. The V and J ends lost 2 bases and 0 bases, in that order; junction bases with no gene match: 5. CDR1 is MNHEY, CDR2 SMNVEV, per germline (reference sequence). CDR3 size: 17 residues. The CDR3 here is CASSLGGQGDSNYGYTF. In nucleotides, the CDR3 is TGTGCCAGCAGTTTAGGGGGACAGGGGGACTCTAACTATGGCTACACCTTC.

The chain couples TRBV28 to TRBJ1-5, with 12 bases that match TRBD1. The CDR3 totals 18 residues. V shed 3 bases and J 3 bases; nucleotides not matched to a gene: 9. Germline CDR1 is MDHEN and CDR2 is SYDVKM. The DNA for the CDR3 is TGTGCCAGCAGTTTGGGGGGACAGGGGGCGGGTTACAATCAGCCCCAGCATTTT. This translates into CASSLGGQGAGYNQPQHF.

CDR3 in amino acids: CAWSVHGQPYSNQPQHF. The CDR3 bases are TGTGCCTGGAGTGTACATGGACAGCCATATAGCAATCAGCCCCAGCATTTT. V usage is TRBV30 and J usage is TRBJ1-5; tentatively, D is TRBD1 (6 bases). Per the germline V gene, CDR1 is GTSNPN and CDR2 is SVGIG (reference sequence). This CDR3 is built from 17 residues. The ends were cut back, 0 bases at V and 0 bases at J, with 15 bases in the middle.